This TCR beta chain was captured by sequencing in a study of human T cells and chemical hapten exposure. At the level of the study: For the approximately 23-week duration of the study, patients were given weekly doses of diphenylcyclopropenone on the scalp.

The time point: pre-sensitization, week 0. Specified treatment: therapeutic diphenylcyclopropenone sensitization with weekly scalp DPC. Only after blood had been drawn was each patch test applied. The germline gives CDR1 SGDLS, CDR2 YYNGEE. The CDR3 is 14 residues long. Trimming took 3 bases from V and 2 from J; bases not matched to a gene: 3. Individual cDNA molecules (in the library) carried attached unique molecular identifiers. TCRdb passed the RACE reads through MiXCR, listing each CDR3 protein once. Of 90,000 or so distinct CDR3 sequences detected, roughly 8.5% appear once; the ten largest clones hold just over 2.5%.

This clonotype originated in a man aged 35 to 55 with alopecia areata. Some clones in this sample may be carry-over from other donors' samples. The specimen comprised whole blood, sampled in connection with sensitization to the hapten diphenylcyclopropenone (DPC). The chain combines TRBV9 with TRBJ2-5, with 8 bases that match TRBD1. CDR3: CASSADREQETQYF. As DNA, the CDR3 is TGTGCCAGCAGCGCGGACAGGGAGCAAGAGACCCAGTACTTC.